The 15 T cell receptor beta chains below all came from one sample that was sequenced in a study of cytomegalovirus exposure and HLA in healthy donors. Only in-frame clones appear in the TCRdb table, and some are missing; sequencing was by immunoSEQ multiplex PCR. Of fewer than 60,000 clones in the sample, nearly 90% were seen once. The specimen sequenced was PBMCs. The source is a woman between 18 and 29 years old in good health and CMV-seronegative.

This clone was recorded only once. In DNA form, the CDR3 reads TGTGCCAGCAGCTTAGAGAGAAATGAGCAGTTCTTC. This gives the protein CASSLERNEQFF. V usage is TRBV13 and J usage is TRBJ2-1, with no clear D. Per germline, CDR1 PRHDT and CDR2 FYEKMQ (reference sequence). Trimming took 1 base from V and 7 from J, leaving 5 bases between them. CDR3 length: 12 residues.

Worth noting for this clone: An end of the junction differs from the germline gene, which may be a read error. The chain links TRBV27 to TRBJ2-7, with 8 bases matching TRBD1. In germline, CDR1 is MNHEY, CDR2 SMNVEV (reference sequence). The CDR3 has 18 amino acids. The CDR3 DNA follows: TGTGCCAGCAGTTTACGTGGTAGGGGACAGGCGCGTAATTACGGGCAGTACTTC. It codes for CASSLRGRGQARNYGQYF.

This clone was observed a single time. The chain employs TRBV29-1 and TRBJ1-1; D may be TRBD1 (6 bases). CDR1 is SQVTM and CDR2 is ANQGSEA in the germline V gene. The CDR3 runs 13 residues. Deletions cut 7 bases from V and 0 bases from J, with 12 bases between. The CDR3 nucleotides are TGCAGCGGGCACACAGGGTTGAACACTGAAGCTTTCTTT. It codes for CSGHTGLNTEAFF.

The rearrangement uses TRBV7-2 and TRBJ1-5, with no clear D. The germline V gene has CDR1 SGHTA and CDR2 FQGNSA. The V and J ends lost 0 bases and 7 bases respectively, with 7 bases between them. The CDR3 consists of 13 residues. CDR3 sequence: CASSLATTQPQHF. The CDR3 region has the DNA TGTGCCAGCAGCTTAGCAACAACACAGCCCCAGCATTTT.

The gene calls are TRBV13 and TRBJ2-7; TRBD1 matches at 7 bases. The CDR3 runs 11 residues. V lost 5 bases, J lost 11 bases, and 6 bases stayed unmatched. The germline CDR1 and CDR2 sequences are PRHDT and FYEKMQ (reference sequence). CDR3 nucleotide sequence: TGTGCCAGCAGCGCACAGGGGTTGGAGTACTTC. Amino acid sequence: CASSAQGLEYF.

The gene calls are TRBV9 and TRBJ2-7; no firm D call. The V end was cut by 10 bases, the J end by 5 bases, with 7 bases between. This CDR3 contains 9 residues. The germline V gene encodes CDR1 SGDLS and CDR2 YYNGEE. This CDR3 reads CAPPDEQYF. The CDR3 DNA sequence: TGTGCCCCCCCCGACGAGCAGTACTTC.

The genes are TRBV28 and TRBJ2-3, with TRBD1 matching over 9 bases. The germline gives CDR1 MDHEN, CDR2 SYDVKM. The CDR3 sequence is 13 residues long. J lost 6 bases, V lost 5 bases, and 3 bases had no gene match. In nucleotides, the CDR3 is TGTGCCAGCAGTACAGGGGGCAGGGATACGCAGTATTTT. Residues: CASSTGGRDTQYF.

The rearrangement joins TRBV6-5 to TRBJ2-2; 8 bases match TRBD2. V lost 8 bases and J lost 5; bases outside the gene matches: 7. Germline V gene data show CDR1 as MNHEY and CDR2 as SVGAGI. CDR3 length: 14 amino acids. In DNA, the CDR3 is TGTGCCAGCTTTAGCGGGGTATCGACCGGGGAGCTGTTTTTT. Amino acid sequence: CASFSGVSTGELFF.

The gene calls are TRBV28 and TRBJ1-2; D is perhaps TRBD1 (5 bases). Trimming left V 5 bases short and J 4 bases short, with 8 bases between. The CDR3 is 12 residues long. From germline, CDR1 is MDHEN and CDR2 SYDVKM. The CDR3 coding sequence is TGTGCCAGCAGTCAGGACACCTATGGCTACACCTTC. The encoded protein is CASSQDTYGYTF.

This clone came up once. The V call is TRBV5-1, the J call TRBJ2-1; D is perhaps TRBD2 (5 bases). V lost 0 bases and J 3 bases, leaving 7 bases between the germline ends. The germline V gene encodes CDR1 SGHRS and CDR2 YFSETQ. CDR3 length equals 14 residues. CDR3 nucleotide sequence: TGCGCCAGCAGCTTGGACGGGGACTACAATGAGCAGTTCTTC. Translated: CASSLDGDYNEQFF.

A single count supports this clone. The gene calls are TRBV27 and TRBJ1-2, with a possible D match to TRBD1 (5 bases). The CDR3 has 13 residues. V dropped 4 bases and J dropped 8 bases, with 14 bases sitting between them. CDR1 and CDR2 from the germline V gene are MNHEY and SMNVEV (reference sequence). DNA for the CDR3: TGTGCCAGCAGTTCGCCCAGGGTAAGGGGCTACACCTTC. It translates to CASSSPRVRGYTF.

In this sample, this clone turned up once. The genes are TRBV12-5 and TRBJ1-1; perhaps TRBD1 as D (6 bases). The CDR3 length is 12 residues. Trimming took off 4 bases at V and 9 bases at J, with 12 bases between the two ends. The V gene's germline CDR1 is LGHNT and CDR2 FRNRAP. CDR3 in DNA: TGTGCTAGTGGTTGGCCCCAGGGGAAAGCTTTCTTT. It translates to CASGWPQGKAFF.

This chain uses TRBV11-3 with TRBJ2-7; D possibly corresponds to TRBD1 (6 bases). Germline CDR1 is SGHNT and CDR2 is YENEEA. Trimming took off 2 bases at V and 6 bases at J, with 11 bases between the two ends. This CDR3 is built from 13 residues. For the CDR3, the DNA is TGTGCCAGCAGCTTACAACAGGGTCGCGAGCAGTACTTC. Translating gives CASSLQQGREQYF.

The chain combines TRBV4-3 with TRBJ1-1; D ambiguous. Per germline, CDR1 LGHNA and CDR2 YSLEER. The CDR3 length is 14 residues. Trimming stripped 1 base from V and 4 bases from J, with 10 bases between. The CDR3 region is CASSQVNGGTEAFF. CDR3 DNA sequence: TGCGCCAGCAGCCAAGTTAACGGCGGCACTGAAGCTTTCTTT.

CDR3 DNA sequence: TGTGCCAGTAGGCCTACAGGGGGCCAGGATAATTCACCCCTCCACTTT. It specifies CASRPTGGQDNSPLHF. This chain connects TRBV19 to TRBJ1-6, with TRBD1 identical over 9 bases. The germline CDR1 and CDR2 sequences are LNHDA and SQIVND (reference sequence). This CDR3 has 16 amino acids. After removal of 6 bases from V and 5 bases from J, the junction contained 8 bases not matched to a gene.